Given below is one T cell receptor beta chain in context. These data belong to a study of blood T cell repertoires in COVID-19. Study-level information: Samples came from the United States, Italy and Spain, spanning acute and convalescent COVID-19. T cells, B-cell-depleted T cells, or PBMCs supplied cDNA or gDNA.

Original analysis: Quantification of nucleated cells was approximated via reference gene primer amplification. The protocol was immunoSEQ multiplex PCR, while the TCRdb copy is restricted to in-frame clones and leaves out a portion. That table is the source of V, J and clone size, and D and trimming were worked out from the DNA. The table shows 150,000 to 200,000 clones, with roughly four fifths occurring only once. V shed 6 bases and J 1 base; nucleotides not matched to a gene: 3. Germline values: CDR1 MNHEY, CDR2 SMNVEV (reference sequence). The CDR3 totals 14 residues. This sequence joins TRBV27 and TRBJ2-7, with 10 nucleotides matching TRBD1. Specimen: peripheral blood. The TCR originated in a man in his sixties with active or convalescent COVID-19. The DNA for the CDR3 is TGTGCCAGCAGACCGGGACAGGGGTCCTACGAGCAGTACTTC. Amino acid sequence: CASRPGQGSYEQYF.